The TCR beta chain described here comes from a study of T-cell memory formation after mild COVID-19. Overall study findings and caveats: The study found balanced CD4/CD8 in clones contracting day 15 to 85 and a CD4+ lean in later expanders. Chiefly within CM and EM were the contracting CD4+ clones; CD8+ ones were within EMRA.

Via MiXCR, TCRdb re-called the 5' RACE reads, giving one row per CDR3 protein. The table has about 60,000 distinct CDR3 sequences, about 12% seen once. Germline trimming cut 5 bases from V and 4 bases from J; bases unmatched to any gene: 7. This CDR3 contains 14 residues. CDR1 is MNHEY and CDR2 is SVGAGI in the germline V gene. This clonotype was found many times. Its antigen is currently unknown. V gene TRBV6-5 combines with J gene TRBJ1-2, with 7 nucleotides matching TRBD1. The source is a man between 18 and 35 years old who had mild COVID-19 (a few samples of this study predate the infection). Cell type and time point are not known. The sample consisted of PBMCs or a T cell subset sorted from them (not recorded which). The CDR3, as DNA: TGTGCCAGCAGTACCCAGGGGGGGGGCTATGGCTACACCTTC. Its translation: CASSTQGGGYGYTF.